This T cell receptor (beta chain) was sequenced for a study of Graves' ophthalmopathy and Graves' hyperthyroidism. Overall study: No progression to ophthalmopathy over 18 months defined stable hyperthyroidism. General study points: Most expanded thyroid clonotypes above 0.001 frequency also appeared in blood.

The CDR3 length is 14 residues. Germline V CDR1 and CDR2: LGHDT, YNNKEL (reference sequence). Unmatched junction bases numbered 2, after V lost 3 bases and J lost 9 bases. The study recruited hyperthyroidism patients aged 18 to 65 who were newly diagnosed, under 2 months' duration. This clonotype was counted at least ten times. Its antigen is as yet unknown. Amplification targeted the TCR beta CDR3 regions, with RNA transcripts as the source material. The first-round RT-PCR employed HTBI primers together with the Qiagen OneStep RT-PCR kit. A multiplex PCR was then performed as the second round. MiXCR, run by TCRdb on the multiplex PCR reads, gives a single entry per CDR3 protein. The table records 900,000 to 1,200,000 distinct CDR3 sequences, about 40% of them present only once.

The TCR originated in an adult man with Graves' hyperthyroidism. The chain uses TRBV3-1 and TRBJ1-6, with 10 bases identical to TRBD1. Material: peripheral blood or thyroid tissue (not recorded which). The CDR3 sequence is CASSQGQGISPLHF. In nucleotides, the CDR3 is TGTGCCAGCAGCCAGGGACAGGGGATTTCACCCCTCCACTTT.